This T cell receptor (beta chain) was obtained from a study of response to subunit inactivated influenza vaccine. Germline assignment: CDR1 MNHEY and CDR2 SMNVEV (reference sequence). Germline trimming cut 4 bases from V and 3 bases from J; bases unmatched to any gene: 5. CDR3 length: 15 amino acids. This clonotype was found many times. TCRdb processed the RT-PCR reads anew with MiXCR; each CDR3 protein has one entry. The sample consists of about 190,000 distinct CDR3 sequences, about 15% of them appearing once. This chain joins TRBV27 and TRBJ1-5; 8 bases are a match to TRBD1. Specimen: CD8+ T cells sorted from PBMCs, collected roughly 5 days after vaccination. This clonotype was obtained from a man aged 50 to 60 who received an inactivated influenza vaccine. CDR3 protein: CASSSTGALNQPQHF. The DNA of the CDR3 is TGTGCCAGCAGTTCGACAGGGGCGCTCAATCAGCCCCAGCATTTT.